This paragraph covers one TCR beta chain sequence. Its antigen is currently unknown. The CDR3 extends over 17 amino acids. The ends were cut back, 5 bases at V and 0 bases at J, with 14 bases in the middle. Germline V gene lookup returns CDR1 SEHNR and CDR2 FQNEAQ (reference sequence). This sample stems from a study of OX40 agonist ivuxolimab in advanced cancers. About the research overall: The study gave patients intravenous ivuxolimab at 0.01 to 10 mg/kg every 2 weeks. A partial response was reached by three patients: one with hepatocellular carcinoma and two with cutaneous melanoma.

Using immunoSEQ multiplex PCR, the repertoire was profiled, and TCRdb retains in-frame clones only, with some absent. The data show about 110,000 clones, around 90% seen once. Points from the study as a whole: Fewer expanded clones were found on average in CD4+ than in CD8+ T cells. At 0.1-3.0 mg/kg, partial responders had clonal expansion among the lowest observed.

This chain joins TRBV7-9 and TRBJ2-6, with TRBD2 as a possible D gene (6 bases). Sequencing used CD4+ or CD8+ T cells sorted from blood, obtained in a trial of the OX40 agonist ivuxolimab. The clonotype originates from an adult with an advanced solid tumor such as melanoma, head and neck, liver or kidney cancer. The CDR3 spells CASSRAGGFSGANVLTF. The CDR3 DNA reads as TGTGCCAGCAGCCGGGCAGGAGGGTTCTCTGGGGCCAACGTCCTGACTTTC.